Listed below are T cell receptor beta chains from one sample, sequenced in a study of shared clonotypes between healthy human individuals. Sequencing used immunoSEQ multiplex PCR; TCRdb keeps in-frame clones, though not all of them. The sample yields 750,000 to 1,000,000 clones, approximately 92% seen once. The sequenced sample was naive CD8+ T cells sorted from blood. The source of these receptors is a man aged 25-45 years in good health. Both conserved end residues are part of each CDR3. Fields, in order: J gene, clone size, V gene, D gene, CDR3 length, CDR3 DNA, CDR3 protein. D genes are given only for firm matches. Clone sizes are given selectively: once, few, many, or a class where the clone is expanded.

j_call: TRBJ1-3; clone_size: .; v_call: TRBV13; d_call: .; cdr3_length: 13; cdr3_nt: TGTGCCAGCAGCTCCGACTCTGGAAACACCATATATTTT; cdr3_aa: CASSSDSGNTIYF
j_call: TRBJ2-7; clone_size: once; v_call: TRBV27; d_call: .; cdr3_length: 15; cdr3_nt: TGTGCCAGCAGTCTTGAATGGGACACTTCCTACGAGCAGTACTTC; cdr3_aa: CASSLEWDTSYEQYF
j_call: TRBJ1-1; clone_size: .; v_call: TRBV28; d_call: .; cdr3_length: 13; cdr3_nt: TGTGCCAGCAGCCAGAGGGGTCGGACTGAAGCTTTCTTT; cdr3_aa: CASSQRGRTEAFF
j_call: TRBJ2-2; clone_size: .; v_call: TRBV28; d_call: TRBD2; cdr3_length: 16; cdr3_nt: TGTGCCAGCAGACTCTTTCTAGCGGGAGTGAACGGGGAGCTGTTTTTT; cdr3_aa: CASRLFLAGVNGELFF
j_call: TRBJ2-1; clone_size: .; v_call: TRBV9; d_call: .; cdr3_length: 12; cdr3_nt: TGTGCCAGCAGCCCCGGCGGGAATGAGCAGTTCTTC; cdr3_aa: CASSPGGNEQFF
j_call: TRBJ1-3; clone_size: .; v_call: TRBV15; d_call: TRBD1; cdr3_length: 15; cdr3_nt: TGTGCCACCAGCAGGGACAGGGATCCTGGAAACACCATATATTTT; cdr3_aa: CATSRDRDPGNTIYF
j_call: TRBJ1-1; clone_size: .; v_call: TRBV5-1; d_call: .; cdr3_length: 14; cdr3_nt: TGCGCCAGCAGCTTGAGGAGAACGGACACTGAAGCTTTCTTT; cdr3_aa: CASSLRRTDTEAFF
j_call: TRBJ2-7; clone_size: .; v_call: TRBV5-5; d_call: .; cdr3_length: 16; cdr3_nt: TGTGCCAGCAGCTTGGAGGTACAGCCGGTCTTCTACGAGCAGTACTTC; cdr3_aa: CASSLEVQPVFYEQYF
j_call: TRBJ2-5; clone_size: .; v_call: TRBV27; d_call: TRBD2; cdr3_length: 16; cdr3_nt: TGTGCCAGCAGTAGACTAGCGGGTCAACGAAAAGAGACCCAGTACTTC; cdr3_aa: CASSRLAGQRKETQYF
j_call: TRBJ2-5; clone_size: .; v_call: TRBV6-1; d_call: .; cdr3_length: 15; cdr3_nt: TGTGCCAGCAGTGAGTGGGCAGGGGCAGGAGAGACCCAGTACTTC; cdr3_aa: CASSEWAGAGETQYF
j_call: TRBJ2-5; clone_size: .; v_call: TRBV19; d_call: .; cdr3_length: 15; cdr3_nt: TGTGCCAGTAGTATGGCAGGTAGAGTCCAAGAGACCCAGTACTTC; cdr3_aa: CASSMAGRVQETQYF
j_call: TRBJ2-1; clone_size: .; v_call: TRBV7-9; d_call: TRBD2; cdr3_length: 15; cdr3_nt: TGTGCCAGCAGGCGGACTAGCGGGAGCTACCATGAGCAGTTCTTC; cdr3_aa: CASRRTSGSYHEQFF
j_call: TRBJ2-7; clone_size: .; v_call: TRBV5-5; d_call: TRBD1; cdr3_length: 14; cdr3_nt: TGTGCCAGCAGCCCGGGGACAGGGGGCCTCGAGCAGTACTTC; cdr3_aa: CASSPGTGGLEQYF
j_call: TRBJ2-5; clone_size: .; v_call: TRBV7-2; d_call: .; cdr3_length: 14; cdr3_nt: TGTGCCAGCAGCTCCGCCTTGATGAGAGAGACCCAGTACTTC; cdr3_aa: CASSSALMRETQYF
j_call: TRBJ2-2; clone_size: .; v_call: TRBV6-5; d_call: TRBD1; cdr3_length: 15; cdr3_nt: TGTGCCAGCCAAAGAAAGGACAGGGACACCGGGGAGCTGTTTTTT; cdr3_aa: CASQRKDRDTGELFF
j_call: TRBJ1-3; clone_size: .; v_call: TRBV5-5; d_call: .; cdr3_length: 13; cdr3_nt: TGTGCCAGCAGCCCTTCACAGGGAAACACCATATATTTT; cdr3_aa: CASSPSQGNTIYF
j_call: TRBJ1-2; clone_size: .; v_call: TRBV30; d_call: .; cdr3_length: 12; cdr3_nt: TGTGCCGGACCAGAGGGGATTTTTGGCTACACCTTC; cdr3_aa: CAGPEGIFGYTF
j_call: TRBJ2-7; clone_size: .; v_call: TRBV19; d_call: TRBD1; cdr3_length: 14; cdr3_nt: TGTGCCAGTAGTCCGGGGACAGAATCCTACGAGCAGTACTTC; cdr3_aa: CASSPGTESYEQYF
j_call: TRBJ1-3; clone_size: .; v_call: TRBV6-1; d_call: TRBD1; cdr3_length: 18; cdr3_nt: TGTGCCAGCAGTGAAAATTTCTGGGACAGGAGTCCTGGAAACACCATATATTTT; cdr3_aa: CASSENFWDRSPGNTIYF
j_call: TRBJ2-1; clone_size: .; v_call: TRBV7-2; d_call: TRBD1; cdr3_length: 16; cdr3_nt: TGTGCCAGCAGCTTACCCTGGGACAGCCCCTACAATGAGCAGTTCTTC; cdr3_aa: CASSLPWDSPYNEQFF
j_call: TRBJ1-4; clone_size: .; v_call: TRBV18; d_call: .; cdr3_length: 14; cdr3_nt: TGTGCCAGCTCCCCGGGGCCGGGGGAGGAAAAACTGTTTTTT; cdr3_aa: CASSPGPGEEKLFF
j_call: TRBJ2-3; clone_size: .; v_call: TRBV30; d_call: .; cdr3_length: 15; cdr3_nt: TGTGCCTGGGGAACAGGAACGACTAGCACAGATACGCAGTATTTT; cdr3_aa: CAWGTGTTSTDTQYF
j_call: TRBJ1-2; clone_size: .; v_call: TRBV7-3; d_call: .; cdr3_length: 14; cdr3_nt: TGTGCCAGCAGCTTGGACGGCTCTAACTATGGCTACACCTTC; cdr3_aa: CASSLDGSNYGYTF
j_call: TRBJ2-7; clone_size: .; v_call: TRBV2; d_call: TRBD1; cdr3_length: 18; cdr3_nt: TGTGCCAGCTTTGGTCTTAGTTTACTACCCGGGACAGGGTACGAGCAGTACTTC; cdr3_aa: CASFGLSLLPGTGYEQYF
j_call: TRBJ1-3; clone_size: once; v_call: TRBV7-9; d_call: TRBD1; cdr3_length: 16; cdr3_nt: TGTGCCAGCAGCCCTACCGACAGGGTTCCTGGAAACACCATATATTTT; cdr3_aa: CASSPTDRVPGNTIYF
j_call: TRBJ2-1; clone_size: .; v_call: TRBV18; d_call: TRBD1; cdr3_length: 16; cdr3_nt: TGTGCCAGCTCACCACCGTTCGGGACAGCTTACAATGAGCAGTTCTTC; cdr3_aa: CASSPPFGTAYNEQFF
j_call: TRBJ2-3; clone_size: .; v_call: TRBV5-5; d_call: .; cdr3_length: 17; cdr3_nt: TGTGCCAGCAGCTTAGCCGGGAGTCAGGCCATTACAGATACGCAGTATTTT; cdr3_aa: CASSLAGSQAITDTQYF
j_call: TRBJ2-3; clone_size: .; v_call: TRBV5-1; d_call: .; cdr3_length: 16; cdr3_nt: TGCGCCAGCAGCTTGGCGAGTGTGACTCATGCAGATACGCAGTATTTT; cdr3_aa: CASSLASVTHADTQYF
j_call: TRBJ2-5; clone_size: .; v_call: TRBV14; d_call: TRBD1; cdr3_length: 13; cdr3_nt: TGTGCCAGCAGCACAGGACAGGGGGAGACCCAGTACTTC; cdr3_aa: CASSTGQGETQYF
j_call: TRBJ2-1; clone_size: .; v_call: TRBV27; d_call: TRBD2; cdr3_length: 17; cdr3_nt: TGTGCCAGCAGTCCTGCCGCGCGCGGGAGGGCCGGACGGCCTCCTTTCTTC; cdr3_aa: CASSPAARGRAGRPPFF
j_call: TRBJ2-7; clone_size: .; v_call: TRBV1; d_call: .; cdr3_length: 12; cdr3_nt: TGCACCAGCAGCTTAGACAGGGGCGAGCAGTACTTC; cdr3_aa: CTSSLDRGEQYF
j_call: TRBJ1-5; clone_size: once; v_call: TRBV7-9; d_call: .; cdr3_length: 17; cdr3_nt: TGTGCCAGCAGCTCCACGAAGGCAGGGGAGCGGAGACAGCCCCAGCATTTT; cdr3_aa: CASSSTKAGERRQPQHF
j_call: TRBJ2-7; clone_size: .; v_call: TRBV11-2; d_call: .; cdr3_length: 14; cdr3_nt: TGTGCCAGCAGGAGACCGGGAAGACTCTACGAGCAGTACTTC; cdr3_aa: CASRRPGRLYEQYF
j_call: TRBJ2-7; clone_size: few; v_call: TRBV7-9; d_call: TRBD1; cdr3_length: 12; cdr3_nt: TGTGCCAGCAGCTCGACAGGGGCCGAACAGTACTTC; cdr3_aa: CASSSTGAEQYF
j_call: TRBJ2-5; clone_size: once; v_call: TRBV27; d_call: TRBD2; cdr3_length: 16; cdr3_nt: TGTGCCAGCAGTTTATTGTCGGGAGGGCCGGAGGAGACCCAGTACTTC; cdr3_aa: CASSLLSGGPEETQYF
j_call: TRBJ1-4; clone_size: .; v_call: TRBV27; d_call: TRBD1; cdr3_length: 15; cdr3_nt: TGTGCCAGCAGCGCGGGGACAGGGGGCAGTGAAAAACTGTTTTTT; cdr3_aa: CASSAGTGGSEKLFF
j_call: TRBJ2-2; clone_size: .; v_call: TRBV9; d_call: .; cdr3_length: 17; cdr3_nt: TGTGCCAGCAGCTCTCGACCATGGACAACGAACACCGGGGAGCTGTTTTTT; cdr3_aa: CASSSRPWTTNTGELFF
j_call: TRBJ1-1; clone_size: .; v_call: TRBV4-1; d_call: .; cdr3_length: 14; cdr3_nt: TGCGCCAGCAGCCAAGTGCTGGGGCAAACTGAAGCTTTCTTT; cdr3_aa: CASSQVLGQTEAFF
j_call: TRBJ2-5; clone_size: .; v_call: TRBV5-1; d_call: .; cdr3_length: 14; cdr3_nt: TGCGCCAGCAGCGCCGGATTTAACCAACAGACCCAGTACTTC; cdr3_aa: CASSAGFNQQTQYF
j_call: TRBJ2-3; clone_size: once; v_call: TRBV19; d_call: TRBD2; cdr3_length: 16; cdr3_nt: TGTGCCAGTAGTCCACGGACTAGCGGGAGCACAGATACGCAGTATTTT; cdr3_aa: CASSPRTSGSTDTQYF
j_call: TRBJ1-1; clone_size: .; v_call: TRBV28; d_call: .; cdr3_length: 13; cdr3_nt: TGTGCCAGCAAGGATCCCTTGGACACTGAAGCTTTCTTT; cdr3_aa: CASKDPLDTEAFF
j_call: TRBJ2-5; clone_size: .; v_call: TRBV9; d_call: .; cdr3_length: 14; cdr3_nt: TGTGCCAGCAGCCCGGGGACTTTCCAAGAGACCCAGTACTTC; cdr3_aa: CASSPGTFQETQYF
j_call: TRBJ2-5; clone_size: once; v_call: TRBV11-2; d_call: .; cdr3_length: 14; cdr3_nt: TGTGCCAGCAGCGCACGACCCTTCCAAGAGACCCAGTACTTC; cdr3_aa: CASSARPFQETQYF
j_call: TRBJ2-1; clone_size: .; v_call: TRBV7-6; d_call: .; cdr3_length: 14; cdr3_nt: TGTGCCAGCAGCTCATCAGTTTCCTACAATGAGCAGTTCTTC; cdr3_aa: CASSSSVSYNEQFF
j_call: TRBJ2-3; clone_size: .; v_call: TRBV4-3; d_call: .; cdr3_length: 14; cdr3_nt: TGCGCCAGCAGCCAAGATCAGAGGGGAGATACGCAGTATTTT; cdr3_aa: CASSQDQRGDTQYF
j_call: TRBJ2-7; clone_size: .; v_call: TRBV5-6; d_call: .; cdr3_length: 14; cdr3_nt: TGTGCCAGCAGCTTGTCCGACACCTCCTACGAGCAGTACTTC; cdr3_aa: CASSLSDTSYEQYF
j_call: TRBJ2-7; clone_size: .; v_call: TRBV14; d_call: TRBD1; cdr3_length: 15; cdr3_nt: TGTGCCAGCAGCTATGATACAGGGGTGTCAGGCGAGCAGTACTTC; cdr3_aa: CASSYDTGVSGEQYF
j_call: TRBJ2-1; clone_size: .; v_call: TRBV7-2; d_call: TRBD2; cdr3_length: 17; cdr3_nt: TGTGCCAGCAGCCCCCCCTCCGGACTAGCGGGCCACAATGAGCAGTTCTTC; cdr3_aa: CASSPPSGLAGHNEQFF
j_call: TRBJ2-7; clone_size: .; v_call: TRBV5-1; d_call: .; cdr3_length: 16; cdr3_nt: TGCGCCAGCAGCCCCCAAGCTCGGCAGGGAAACTACGAGCAGTACTTC; cdr3_aa: CASSPQARQGNYEQYF
j_call: TRBJ2-5; clone_size: once; v_call: TRBV14; d_call: .; cdr3_length: 13; cdr3_nt: TGTGCCAGCAGCCAAGTAGGAGAGGAGACCCAGTACTTC; cdr3_aa: CASSQVGEETQYF
j_call: TRBJ2-7; clone_size: .; v_call: TRBV29-1; d_call: TRBD1; cdr3_length: 15; cdr3_nt: TGCAGCGTTGAAGACCGGGACAGCCCAAACTACGAGCAGTACTTC; cdr3_aa: CSVEDRDSPNYEQYF
j_call: TRBJ2-1; clone_size: .; v_call: TRBV7-6; d_call: TRBD2; cdr3_length: 15; cdr3_nt: TGTGCCAGCAGCCTCAAGACTAGCGGGGGACCGGAGCAGTTCTTC; cdr3_aa: CASSLKTSGGPEQFF
j_call: TRBJ2-5; clone_size: .; v_call: TRBV11-3; d_call: TRBD1; cdr3_length: 15; cdr3_nt: TGTGCCAGCAGCCGATATGGGGAACAGGGGGAGACCCAGTACTTC; cdr3_aa: CASSRYGEQGETQYF
j_call: TRBJ1-2; clone_size: .; v_call: TRBV6-1; d_call: .; cdr3_length: 14; cdr3_nt: TGTGCCAGCACTATCAGGACGGGGAACTATGGCTACACCTTC; cdr3_aa: CASTIRTGNYGYTF
j_call: TRBJ1-4; clone_size: .; v_call: TRBV13; d_call: .; cdr3_length: 16; cdr3_nt: TGTGCCAGCAGCTATCGGACGGGGAGGTCTAATGAAAAACTGTTTTTT; cdr3_aa: CASSYRTGRSNEKLFF
j_call: TRBJ2-3; clone_size: .; v_call: TRBV9; d_call: .; cdr3_length: 15; cdr3_nt: TGTGCCAGCAGCGTAGCTGGGGTAGCGGCAGATACGCAGTATTTT; cdr3_aa: CASSVAGVAADTQYF
j_call: TRBJ2-1; clone_size: .; v_call: TRBV19; d_call: TRBD1; cdr3_length: 12; cdr3_nt: TGTGCCACCCGGACAGGGGGGAATGAGCAGTTCTTC; cdr3_aa: CATRTGGNEQFF
j_call: TRBJ2-7; clone_size: .; v_call: TRBV4-1; d_call: .; cdr3_length: 15; cdr3_nt: TGCGCCAGCAGCTTGATAGATACCCTACCCTACGAGCAGTACTTC; cdr3_aa: CASSLIDTLPYEQYF
j_call: TRBJ2-1; clone_size: .; v_call: TRBV27; d_call: .; cdr3_length: 13; cdr3_nt: TGTGCCAGCAGTTTGTTAGTATACAATGAGCAGTTCTTC; cdr3_aa: CASSLLVYNEQFF